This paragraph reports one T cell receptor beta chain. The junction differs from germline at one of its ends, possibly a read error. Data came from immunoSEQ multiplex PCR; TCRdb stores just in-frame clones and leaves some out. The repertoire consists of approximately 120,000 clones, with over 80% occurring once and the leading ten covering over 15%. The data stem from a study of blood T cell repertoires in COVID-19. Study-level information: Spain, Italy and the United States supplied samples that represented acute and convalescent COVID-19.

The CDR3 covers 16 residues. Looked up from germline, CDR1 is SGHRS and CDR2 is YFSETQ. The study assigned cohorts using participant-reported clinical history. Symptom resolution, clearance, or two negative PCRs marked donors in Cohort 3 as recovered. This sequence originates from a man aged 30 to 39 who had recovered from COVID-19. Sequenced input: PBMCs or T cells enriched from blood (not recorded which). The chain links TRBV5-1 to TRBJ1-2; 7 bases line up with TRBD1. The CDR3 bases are TGCGCCCGCAGCTTGGGGGGCCAGGGGGTTAACTATGGCTACACCTTC. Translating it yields CARSLGGQGVNYGYTF.